These T cell receptor beta chains were read from a single sample in a study of blood T cell repertoires in COVID-19. Produced via immunoSEQ multiplex PCR; TCRdb's table is partial and in-frame only. Counted here are fewer than 400,000 clones, around 85% occurring once; the ten biggest clones make up roughly 2%. Sequenced material: PBMCs or T cells enriched from blood (not recorded which). The receptors were gathered from a man aged 25-40 years who had recovered from COVID-19. CDR3s include the opening cysteine and the closing phenylalanine or tryptophan. The order of the fields is clone size, J gene, D gene, V gene, CDR3 protein, CDR3 DNA. The D gene is left open where the match is weak. Size is stated for part of the rows, as once, few or many counts, or as a class when the clone is expanded.

>few|TRBJ2-3|TRBD1|TRBV18
CASSPKRDRGADTQYF
TGTGCCAGCTCCCCAAAACGGGACAGGGGGGCAGATACGCAGTATTTT
>-|TRBJ2-1|-|TRBV9
CASSFTSSPSYNEQFF
TGTGCCAGCAGCTTTACAAGTTCCCCCTCCTACAATGAGCAGTTCTTC
>-|TRBJ2-1|TRBD2|TRBV25-1
CASSESRGGQNEQFF
TGTGCCAGCAGTGAATCGCGGGGGGGCCAAAATGAGCAGTTCTTC
>-|TRBJ2-1|TRBD1|TRBV13
CASSYTTGVVINEQFF
TGTGCCAGCAGCTACACGACAGGGGTGGTGATCAATGAGCAGTTCTTC
>-|TRBJ2-5|TRBD2|TRBV5-1
CASSVGGAKETQYF
TGCGCCAGCAGCGTCGGGGGGGCCAAAGAGACCCAGTACTTC
>-|TRBJ2-3|TRBD2|TRBV18
CASSGLAGGPDDTQYF
TGTGCCAGCTCAGGACTAGCGGGGGGGCCCGATGATACGCAGTATTTT
>-|TRBJ2-2|-|TRBV10-3
CAITSGTSNTGELFF
TGTGCCATCACCTCCGGGACTTCGAACACCGGGGAGCTGTTTTTT
>-|TRBJ2-5|TRBD2|TRBV9
CASSVAGGRKIETQYF
TGTGCCAGCAGCGTAGCCGGGGGGAGGAAGATAGAGACCCAGTACTTC
>-|TRBJ1-1|-|TRBV3-1/TRBV3-2
CASSQDLLDRRKTEAFF
TGTGCCAGCAGCCAAGATCTTTTGGACAGAAGAAAAACTGAAGCTTTCTTT
>-|TRBJ1-1|-|TRBV13
CASTLGGNTEAFF
TGTGCCAGCACCTTGGGAGGGAACACTGAAGCTTTCTTT
>once|TRBJ2-3|TRBD2|TRBV10-3
CAISASGGGSTDTQYF
TGTGCCATCAGTGCTAGCGGGGGGGGAAGCACAGATACGCAGTATTTT
>-|TRBJ2-1|TRBD1|TRBV20-1
CSAETGKEQFF
TGCAGTGCTGAGACAGGGAAAGAGCAGTTCTTC
>few|TRBJ2-7|TRBD2|TRBV13
CASSLGGGGPSYEQYF
TGTGCCAGCAGCTTAGGAGGCGGGGGGCCATCCTACGAGCAGTACTTC
>-|TRBJ1-2|TRBD1|TRBV5-4
CASSSPTDRGAYGYTF
TGTGCCAGCAGCTCTCCAACGGACAGGGGAGCCTATGGCTACACCTTC
>-|TRBJ2-3|TRBD1|TRBV7-9
CASSPPGTETNTQYF
TGTGCCAGCAGCCCCCCCGGGACAGAAACAAATACGCAGTATTTT
>-|TRBJ2-7|-|TRBV4-3
CASSQEGWIGAGFSYEQYF
TGCGCCAGCAGCCAAGAGGGATGGATTGGGGCAGGATTCTCCTACGAGCAGTACTTC
>-|TRBJ1-2|TRBD1|TRBV2
CASSVQGDGYTF
TGTGCCAGCAGTGTACAGGGGGATGGCTACACCTTC
>-|TRBJ2-7|-|TRBV7-9
CASSPIVRRSYEQYF
TGTGCCAGCAGCCCTATCGTCCGTCGCTCCTACGAGCAGTACTTC
>many|TRBJ2-3|-|TRBV19
CASSGGRGPADTQYF
TGTGCCAGTAGCGGAGGGCGGGGCCCCGCAGATACGCAGTATTTT
>-|TRBJ1-3|-|TRBV7-9
CASSLGTGLTGNTIYF
TGTGCCAGCAGCTTAGGAACAGGGCTAACTGGAAACACCATATATTTT
>-|TRBJ1-1|-|TRBV5-4
CASSSGGAEAFF
TGTGCCAGCAGCTCCGGGGGAGCTGAAGCTTTCTTT
>-|TRBJ2-5|TRBD2|TRBV5-1
CASSPSLAGTSGDQETQYF
TGCGCCAGCAGCCCCTCTCTCGCCGGGACTAGCGGAGACCAAGAGACCCAGTACTTC
>-|TRBJ2-2|-|TRBV18
CASSPGQNGELFF
TGTGCCAGCTCGCCAGGACAGAACGGGGAGCTGTTTTTT
>many|TRBJ1-1|-|TRBV6-4
CASSAGANTEAFF
TGTGCCAGCAGTGCAGGGGCTAACACTGAAGCTTTCTTT
>-|TRBJ1-2|TRBD1|TRBV5-1
CASSLYGTGEGYTF
TGCGCCAGCAGCTTGTATGGGACAGGGGAAGGCTACACCTTC
>few|TRBJ1-3|-|TRBV30
CAWRVPGFSGNTIYF
TGTGCCTGGAGGGTCCCAGGCTTCTCTGGAAACACCATATATTTT
>-|TRBJ1-6|-|TRBV2
CASRGTGSPLHF
TGTGCCAGCAGGGGTACGGGGTCACCCCTCCACTTT
>-|TRBJ1-1|TRBD1|TRBV5-1
CASSGTGGNTEAFF
TGCGCCAGCAGTGGGACAGGGGGCAATACTGAAGCTTTCTTT
>-|TRBJ2-5|TRBD2|TRBV19
CASSIAGGRETQYF
TGTGCCAGTAGTATAGCGGGGGGGCGAGAGACCCAGTACTTC
>few|TRBJ1-2|-|TRBV2
CASSLQGPGYGYTF
TGTGCCAGCAGCCTACAGGGTCCCGGCTATGGCTACACCTTC
>-|TRBJ2-5|TRBD1|TRBV3-1/TRBV3-2
CASSQDVDREKQETQYF
TGTGCCAGCAGCCAAGATGTTGACAGGGAGAAGCAAGAGACCCAGTACTTC
>-|TRBJ2-5|TRBD2|TRBV29-1
CSVEGTSGGKTQYF
TGCAGCGTTGAGGGGACTAGCGGGGGAAAGACCCAGTACTTC
>-|TRBJ1-1|-|TRBV20-1
CSASRRGLGNTEAFF
TGCAGTGCTAGTAGAAGGGGTCTGGGAAACACTGAAGCTTTCTTT
>-|TRBJ1-1|-|TRBV6-5
CASRRAVNTEAFF
TGTGCCAGCAGGAGGGCTGTGAACACTGAAGCTTTCTTT
>once|TRBJ2-2|-|TRBV12-3/TRBV12-4
CASSFTTGELFF
TGTGCCAGCAGTTTTACAACCGGGGAGCTGTTTTTT
>-|TRBJ2-7|-|TRBV5-4
CASSFRGLPYEQYF
TGTGCCAGCAGCTTTCGAGGGTTGCCCTACGAGCAGTACTTC
>-|TRBJ1-2|-|TRBV6-4
CASPREGPNPNYGYTF
TGTGCCAGCCCCCGGGAAGGGCCTAACCCCAACTATGGCTACACCTTC
>-|TRBJ1-6|TRBD1|TRBV27
CASSLDPGTAGNSPLHF
TGTGCCAGCAGTCTAGATCCCGGGACAGCGGGCAATTCACCCCTCCACTTT
>-|TRBJ2-3|TRBD2|TRBV6-4
CASSAIAGGPDTQYF
TGTGCCAGCAGTGCGATAGCGGGGGGGCCAGATACGCAGTATTTT
>-|TRBJ1-6|TRBD1|TRBV12-5
CASGLRTGGYNSPLHF
TGTGCTAGTGGCTTAAGGACAGGGGGTTATAATTCACCCCTCCACTTT
>once|TRBJ1-2|-|TRBV27
CASSLGAPYGYTF
TGTGCCAGCAGTTTAGGGGCACCCTATGGCTACACCTTC
>-|TRBJ1-1|TRBD1|TRBV11-3
CASSLEQGWWAATEAFF
TGTGCCAGCAGCTTAGAACAGGGGTGGTGGGCAGCCACTGAAGCTTTCTTT
>-|TRBJ2-7|TRBD1|TRBV4-1
CASSQVATGVTYEQYF
TGCGCCAGCAGCCAAGTGGCGACAGGGGTTACCTACGAGCAGTACTTC
>-|TRBJ2-7|-|TRBV27
CASIELTGFGLYEQYF
TGTGCCAGCATCGAGTTAACAGGTTTTGGGTTGTACGAGCAGTACTTC
>-|TRBJ1-2|TRBD1|TRBV5-4
CASSWGTGTGVSGYTF
TGTGCCAGCAGCTGGGGGACCGGGACAGGGGTATCTGGCTACACCTTC